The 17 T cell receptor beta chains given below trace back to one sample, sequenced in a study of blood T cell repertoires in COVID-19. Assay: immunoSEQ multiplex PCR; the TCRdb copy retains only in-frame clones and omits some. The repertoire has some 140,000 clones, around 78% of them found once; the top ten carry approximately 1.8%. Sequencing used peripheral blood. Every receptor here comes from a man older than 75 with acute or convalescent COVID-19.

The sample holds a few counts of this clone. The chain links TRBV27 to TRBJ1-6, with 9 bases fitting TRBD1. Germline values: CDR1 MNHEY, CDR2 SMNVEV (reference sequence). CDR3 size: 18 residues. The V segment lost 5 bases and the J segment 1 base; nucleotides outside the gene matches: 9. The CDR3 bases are TGTGCCAGCAGTAATAGGGGACAGGGAGGATCCTATAATTCACCCCTCCACTTT. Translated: CASSNRGQGGSYNSPLHF.

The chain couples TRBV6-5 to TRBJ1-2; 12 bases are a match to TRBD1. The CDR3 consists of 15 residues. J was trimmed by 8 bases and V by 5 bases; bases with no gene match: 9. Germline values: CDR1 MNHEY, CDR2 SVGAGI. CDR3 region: CASSPPGQGARGYTF. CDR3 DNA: TGTGCCAGCAGTCCGCCGGGACAGGGGGCGCGGGGCTACACCTTC.

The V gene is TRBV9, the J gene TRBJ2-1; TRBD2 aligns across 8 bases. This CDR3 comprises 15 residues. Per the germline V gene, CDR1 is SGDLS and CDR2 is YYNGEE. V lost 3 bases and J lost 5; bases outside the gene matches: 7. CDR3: CASSEAGGLDNEQFF. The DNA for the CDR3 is TGTGCCAGCAGCGAGGCGGGGGGACTCGACAATGAGCAGTTCTTC.

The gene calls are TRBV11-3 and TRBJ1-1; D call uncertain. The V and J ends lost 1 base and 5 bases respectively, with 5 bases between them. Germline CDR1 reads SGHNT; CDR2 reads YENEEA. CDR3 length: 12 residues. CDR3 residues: CASSLAGTEAFF. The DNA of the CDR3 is TGTGCCAGCAGCTTAGCCGGGACTGAAGCTTTCTTT.

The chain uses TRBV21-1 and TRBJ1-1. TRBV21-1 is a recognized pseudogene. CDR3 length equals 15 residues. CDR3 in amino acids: CASSKPNKGRTEAFF. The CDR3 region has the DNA TGTGCCAGCAGCAAACCTAACAAGGGGAGGACTGAAGCTTTCTTT.

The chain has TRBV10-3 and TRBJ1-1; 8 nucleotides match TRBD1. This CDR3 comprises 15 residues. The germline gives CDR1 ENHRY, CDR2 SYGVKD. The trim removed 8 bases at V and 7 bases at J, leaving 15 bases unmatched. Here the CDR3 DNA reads TGTGCCATCGGTCTGGTCCAGGGGGCATTTAGTGAAGCTTTCTTT. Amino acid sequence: CAIGLVQGAFSEAFF.

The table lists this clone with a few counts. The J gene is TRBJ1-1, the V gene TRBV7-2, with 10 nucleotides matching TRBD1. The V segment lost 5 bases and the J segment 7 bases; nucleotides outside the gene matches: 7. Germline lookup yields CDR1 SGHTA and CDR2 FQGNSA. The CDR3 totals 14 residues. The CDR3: CASSPRQGAGEAFF. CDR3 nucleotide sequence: TGTGCCAGCAGCCCCCGACAGGGGGCAGGTGAAGCTTTCTTT.

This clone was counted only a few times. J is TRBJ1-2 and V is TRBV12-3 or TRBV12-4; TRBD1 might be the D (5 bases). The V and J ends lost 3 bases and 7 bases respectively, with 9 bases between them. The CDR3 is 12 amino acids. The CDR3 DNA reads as TGTGCCAGCAGTTTTCCAGGGATTGGCTACACCTTC. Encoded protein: CASSFPGIGYTF.

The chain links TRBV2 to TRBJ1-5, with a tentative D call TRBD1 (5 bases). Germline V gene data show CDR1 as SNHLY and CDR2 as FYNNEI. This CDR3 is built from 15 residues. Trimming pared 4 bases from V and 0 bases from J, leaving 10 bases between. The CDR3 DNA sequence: TGTGCCAGCAGTGTTGACAGCTATAGCAATCAGCCCCAGCATTTT. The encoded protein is CASSVDSYSNQPQHF.

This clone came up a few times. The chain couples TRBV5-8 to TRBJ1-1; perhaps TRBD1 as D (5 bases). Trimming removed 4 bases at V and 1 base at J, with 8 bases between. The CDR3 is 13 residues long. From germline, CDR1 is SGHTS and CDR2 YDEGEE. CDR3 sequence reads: CASSPQGNTEAFF. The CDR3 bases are TGTGCCAGCAGCCCCCAGGGGAACACTGAAGCTTTCTTT.

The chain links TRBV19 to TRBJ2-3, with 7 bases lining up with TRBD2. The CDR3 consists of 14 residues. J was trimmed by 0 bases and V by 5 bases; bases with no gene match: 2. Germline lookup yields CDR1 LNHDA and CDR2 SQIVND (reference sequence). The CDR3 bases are TGTGCCAGTAGTTTGGGGGGGAGCACAGATACGCAGTATTTT. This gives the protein CASSLGGSTDTQYF.

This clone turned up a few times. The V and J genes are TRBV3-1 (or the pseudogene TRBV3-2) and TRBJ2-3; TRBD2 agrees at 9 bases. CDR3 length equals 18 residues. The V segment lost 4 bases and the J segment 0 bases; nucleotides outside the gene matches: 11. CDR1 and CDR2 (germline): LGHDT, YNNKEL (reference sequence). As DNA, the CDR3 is TGTGCCAGCAGCCTCTTTAGCGGGGGAACCTCTAGCACAGATACGCAGTATTTT. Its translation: CASSLFSGGTSSTDTQYF.

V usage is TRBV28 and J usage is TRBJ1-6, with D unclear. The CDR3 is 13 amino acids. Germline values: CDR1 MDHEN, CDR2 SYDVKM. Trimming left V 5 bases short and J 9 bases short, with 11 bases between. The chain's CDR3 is CASSRTEGSPLHF. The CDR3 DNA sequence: TGTGCCAGCAGTCGTACGGAGGGTTCACCCCTCCACTTT.

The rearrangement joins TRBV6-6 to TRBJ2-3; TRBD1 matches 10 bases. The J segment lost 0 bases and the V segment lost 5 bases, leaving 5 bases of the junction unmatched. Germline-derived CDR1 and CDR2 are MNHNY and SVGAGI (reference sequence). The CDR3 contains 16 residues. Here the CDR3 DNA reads TGTGCCAGCAGTCCCGGACAGGGGGGAAGCACAGATACGCAGTATTTT. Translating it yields CASSPGQGGSTDTQYF.

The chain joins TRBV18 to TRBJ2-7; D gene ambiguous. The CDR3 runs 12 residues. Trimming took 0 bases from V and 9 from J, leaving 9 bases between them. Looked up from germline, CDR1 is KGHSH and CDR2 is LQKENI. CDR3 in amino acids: CASSPPSAPQYF. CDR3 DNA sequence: TGTGCCAGCTCACCACCGTCTGCGCCGCAGTACTTC.

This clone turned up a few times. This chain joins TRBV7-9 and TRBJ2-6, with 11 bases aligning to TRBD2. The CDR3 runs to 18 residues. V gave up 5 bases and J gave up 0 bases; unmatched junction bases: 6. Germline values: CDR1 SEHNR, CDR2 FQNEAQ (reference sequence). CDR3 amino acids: CASSPPSGGSSGANVLTF. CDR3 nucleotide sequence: TGTGCCAGCAGCCCCCCTAGCGGGGGGAGCTCTGGGGCCAACGTCCTGACTTTC.

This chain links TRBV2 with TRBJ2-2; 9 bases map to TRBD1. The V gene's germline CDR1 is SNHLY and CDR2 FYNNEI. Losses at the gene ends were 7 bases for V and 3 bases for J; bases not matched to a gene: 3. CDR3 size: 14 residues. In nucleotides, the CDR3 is TGTGCCAGCAAACAGGGGGCCGACACCGGGGAGCTGTTTTTT. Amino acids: CASKQGADTGELFF.